These T cell receptor beta chains were read from a single sample in a study of shared clonotypes between healthy human individuals. Generated by immunoSEQ multiplex PCR, the TCRdb table keeps only in-frame clones and is missing some. The table records 2 million to 2.5 million clones, more than 90% of them present only once. The sequencing input was naive CD4+ T cells sorted from blood. The receptors originated from a man aged 18 to 30 in good health. Each CDR3 is given with its conserved first and last residue. The D gene is left open where the match is weak. Size values are once, few and many counts, or a class for expanded clones, and some rows have none.

D gene,clone size,CDR3 length,J gene,V gene,CDR3 DNA,CDR3 protein
.,once,22,TRBJ1-5,TRBV5-1,TGCGCCAGCAGCTTGGCCAAGGAAGGACCGGGACCCCGTGAGAATAGCAATCAGCCCCAGCATTTT,CASSLAKEGPGPRENSNQPQHF
.,.,14,TRBJ1-2,TRBV6-5,TGTGCCAGCAGTTACTCGGCAGGGGATGATGGCTACACCTTC,CASSYSAGDDGYTF
.,.,14,TRBJ2-7,TRBV18,TGTGCCAGCTCACCACAGGGCGGGTCCTACGAGCAGTACTTC,CASSPQGGSYEQYF
.,.,15,TRBJ1-6,TRBV27,TGTGCCAGCAGTTCCGCGAGCTCCTATAATTCACCCCTCCACTTT,CASSSASSYNSPLHF
.,.,14,TRBJ2-1,TRBV6-5,TGTGCCACCACCGACGGGGCTTCCTACAATGAGCAGTTCTTC,CATTDGASYNEQFF
TRBD2,once,18,TRBJ2-3,TRBV10-3,TGTGCCATCAGTGAGTCTAGAATGACTAGCGGGAGCACAGATACGCAGTATTTT,CAISESRMTSGSTDTQYF
TRBD1,.,14,TRBJ1-2,TRBV28,TGTGCCAGCAGTACCCCGGGACAGACATATGGCTACACCTTC,CASSTPGQTYGYTF
TRBD1,.,15,TRBJ2-2,TRBV30,TGTGCCTGGAGAGGCAAGACAGGGGGTACCGGGGAGCTGTTTTTT,CAWRGKTGGTGELFF
.,once,14,TRBJ1-1,TRBV30,TGTGCCTGGAAGCGGGGCTCCGAGAACACTGAAGCTTTCTTT,CAWKRGSENTEAFF
.,.,13,TRBJ2-7,TRBV28,TGTGCCAGCAGTCCCGGGTTTTCCTACGAGCAGTACTTC,CASSPGFSYEQYF
TRBD2,.,15,TRBJ2-7,TRBV9,TGTGCCAGCAGCGTAGGTCCAGCGGGAGAGTACGAGCAGTACTTC,CASSVGPAGEYEQYF
.,once,13,TRBJ1-2,TRBV18,TGTGCCAGCTCACCAGGCATGGGCTATGGCTACACCTTC,CASSPGMGYGYTF
.,.,14,TRBJ1-3,TRBV11-2,TGTGCCAGCAGCTTTTCGGACTCTGGAAACACCATATATTTT,CASSFSDSGNTIYF
.,.,15,TRBJ2-1,TRBV29-1,TGCAGCGTTGAAGAAGGCGGGAGCAGGGGCGATGAGCAGTTCTTC,CSVEEGGSRGDEQFF
.,.,15,TRBJ1-3,TRBV11-2,TGTGCCAGCAGCCCGGAGGTACTGACTGGAAACACCATATATTTT,CASSPEVLTGNTIYF
.,.,16,TRBJ2-2,TRBV11-3,TGTGCCAGCAGCCCCGCCGGATTAAGGCGGACCGGGGAGCTGTTTTTT,CASSPAGLRRTGELFF
.,.,15,TRBJ2-7,TRBV27,TGTGCCAGCAGTCCCAACGGGCCTAGTCGCTACGAGCAGTACTTC,CASSPNGPSRYEQYF
.,.,11,TRBJ2-7,TRBV29-1,TGCAGCGTCAAGGGATCCTACGAGCAGTACTTC,CSVKGSYEQYF
.,.,13,TRBJ1-5,TRBV28,TGTGCCAGCAGCTTTGAGGGGGGCCAGGCCCAGCATTTT,CASSFEGGQAQHF
TRBD1,.,18,TRBJ1-2,TRBV5-4,TGTGCCAGCAGCTTGATGGTTAGTGGGACAGGGGGTCCCTATGGCTACACCTTC,CASSLMVSGTGGPYGYTF
.,.,13,TRBJ1-1,TRBV10-3,TGTGCCATCAGTGAACCCAGTCGAACTGAAGCTTTCTTT,CAISEPSRTEAFF
TRBD1,.,16,TRBJ1-2,TRBV18,TGTGCCAGCTCACCCCCCGGGCAGGGGGCGAACTATGGCTACACCTTC,CASSPPGQGANYGYTF
.,.,14,TRBJ1-2,TRBV10-2,TGCGCCAGCAGTGAGTCGGGGCAGAACTATGGCTACACCTTC,CASSESGQNYGYTF
TRBD1,once,15,TRBJ2-7,TRBV18,TGTGCCAGCTCCCCGAGACAGGGAAGCTCCTACGAGCAGTACTTC,CASSPRQGSSYEQYF
.,.,17,TRBJ2-2,TRBV10-3,TGTGCCATCACCGGAAGGGATATTGCATCGAACACCGGGGAGCTGTTTTTT,CAITGRDIASNTGELFF